These 10 T cell receptor beta chains were all obtained from the same sample, sequenced in a study of blood T cell repertoires in COVID-19. Clones were sequenced by immunoSEQ multiplex PCR, and TCRdb holds only the in-frame ones, with some missing. This table holds about 500,000 clones, 70% to 90% found once. Sequenced sample: peripheral blood. These receptors were taken from a woman between 45 and 65 years old with COVID-19, enrolled during active disease.

With regard to this clone: Different DNA sequences within this sample yield the same CDR3. J is TRBJ2-3 and V is TRBV6-5; D possibly corresponds to TRBD1 (5 bases). V dropped 2 bases and J dropped 0 bases, with 6 bases sitting between them. Per germline, CDR1 MNHEY and CDR2 SVGAGI. The CDR3 extends over 14 amino acids. CDR3 loop: CASSYRTSTDTQYF. The CDR3 DNA reads as TGTGCCAGCAGTTACAGGACAAGCACAGATACGCAGTATTTT.

This clone appeared a few times. This chain links TRBV5-6 with TRBJ1-2; no clear D gene. Between the trimmed V and J ends, which lost 0 bases and 5 bases, there was a span of 11 bases. The CDR3 is 14 amino acids. In germline, CDR1 is SGHDT, CDR2 YYEEEE. The CDR3 DNA reads TGTGCCAGCAGCTTGGTACAGCGGGATTATGGCTACACCTTC. It codes for CASSLVQRDYGYTF.

This clone was counted only a few times. The CDR3 reads CASSEAGNRGIAGYTF. The CDR3 DNA sequence: TGTGCCAGCAGTGAAGCGGGAAACAGGGGAATAGCTGGCTACACCTTC. The chain recombines TRBV2 with TRBJ1-2; TRBD1 matches at 7 bases. This CDR3 contains 16 residues. V lost 0 bases, J lost 7 bases, and 11 bases stayed unmatched. Germline CDR1 is SNHLY and CDR2 is FYNNEI.

The V and J genes are TRBV12-5 and TRBJ2-7, with a weak D call TRBD2 (5 bases). The germline V and J ends were trimmed by 9 bases and 3 bases, with 12 bases remaining between them. CDR3 length equals 12 residues. CDR1 is LGHNT, CDR2 FRNRAP, per germline. CDR3 protein: CASSILGYEQYF. The CDR3 DNA follows: TGTGCTAGCAGTATACTAGGCTACGAGCAGTACTTC.

Here the CDR3 reads CASSYGQGVGEAFF. For the CDR3, the DNA is TGTGCCAGCAGTTATGGACAGGGAGTGGGTGAAGCTTTCTTT. This chain links TRBV6-5 with TRBJ1-1; 8 bases map to TRBD1. Per germline, CDR1 MNHEY and CDR2 SVGAGI. V shed 3 bases, J shed 7 bases, and the junction held 7 bases outside the gene matches. The CDR3 contains 14 residues.

The chain has TRBV7-9 and TRBJ2-2, with TRBD2 as a possible D gene (5 bases). The V gene lost 5 bases and the J gene lost 2 bases, with 18 bases spanning the gap. The CDR3 runs to 17 residues. The germline CDR1 and CDR2 sequences are SEHNR and FQNEAQ (reference sequence). In nucleotides, the CDR3 is TGTGCCAGCAGCGGACCCCCGGGAAAATCCAACACCGGGGAGCTGTTTTTT. This sequence encodes CASSGPPGKSNTGELFF.

This chain joins TRBV11-2 and TRBJ2-7; TRBD2 might be the D (6 bases). From germline, CDR1 is SGHAT and CDR2 FQNNGV. The CDR3 has 13 amino acids. The germline V and J ends were trimmed by 3 bases and 5 bases, with 11 bases remaining between them. The CDR3 DNA follows: TGTGCCAGCAGCTTGGGGAGGTGGAACGAGCAGTACTTC. Translating gives CASSLGRWNEQYF.

The chain joins TRBV5-1 to TRBJ2-7; D is unresolved. The CDR3 sequence is 14 residues long. The germline V and J ends were trimmed by 1 base and 3 bases, with 11 bases remaining between them. CDR1 SGHRS and CDR2 YFSETQ come from the germline V gene. The CDR3 region has the DNA TGCGCCAGCAGCTTGAGTTTACAAGACTACGAGCAGTACTTC. Amino acid sequence: CASSLSLQDYEQYF. Based on the CDR3 plus reference TRBV5-1 and TRBJ2-7, the full variable domain is KAGVTQTPRYLIKTRGQQVTLSCSPISGHRSVSWYQQTPGQGLQFLFEYFSETQRNKGNFPGRFSGRQFSNSRSEMNVSTLELGDSALYLCASSLSLQDYEQYFGPGTRLTVT.

The gene calls are TRBV28 and TRBJ2-7; D is ambiguous. This CDR3 has 12 residues. Deletions cut 2 bases from V and 4 bases from J, with 6 bases between. CDR1 MDHEN and CDR2 SYDVKM come from the germline V gene. The CDR3 nucleotides read TGTGCCAGCAGTTTAGAGAATTACGAGCAGTACTTC. The encoded protein is CASSLENYEQYF.

The V call is TRBV28, the J call TRBJ1-2, with D unresolved. Deletions cut 3 bases from V and 4 bases from J, with 6 bases between. The length of the CDR3 is 12 residues. The germline V gene has CDR1 MDHEN and CDR2 SYDVKM. The CDR3 region is CASSFTFYGYTF. CDR3 nucleotide sequence: TGTGCCAGCAGTTTTACTTTCTATGGCTACACCTTC.